This T cell receptor (beta chain) was recovered during a study of blood T cell repertoires in COVID-19. Study information: The United States, Italy and Spain provided the acute and convalescent COVID-19 samples. PBMCs, B-cell-depleted T cells, or T cells were the source of the cDNA or gDNA that made up the material.

In the authors' methods: Quantification of nucleated cells was approximated via reference gene primer amplification. Libraries were prepared by immunoSEQ multiplex PCR; TCRdb keeps only in-frame clonotypes and omits some of them. V and J calls and clone size are as listed in that table; D and trimming were resolved from the DNA. The repertoire has roughly 87,000 clones, 60% to 80% of them found once; the top ten carry 3.5% to 4.5%. Deletions cut 3 bases from V and 4 bases from J, with 9 bases between. The germline V gene encodes CDR1 SGHDT and CDR2 YYEEEE. This CDR3 spans 13 amino acids. The chain employs TRBV5-6 and TRBJ2-3, with D possibly matching TRBD2 (6 bases). The specimen was peripheral blood. This TCR derives from a woman in her fifties or sixties with acute or convalescent COVID-19. DNA of the CDR3: TGTGCCAGCAGCTCTAGCGCCCCAGATACGCAGTATTTT. Protein: CASSSSAPDTQYF.